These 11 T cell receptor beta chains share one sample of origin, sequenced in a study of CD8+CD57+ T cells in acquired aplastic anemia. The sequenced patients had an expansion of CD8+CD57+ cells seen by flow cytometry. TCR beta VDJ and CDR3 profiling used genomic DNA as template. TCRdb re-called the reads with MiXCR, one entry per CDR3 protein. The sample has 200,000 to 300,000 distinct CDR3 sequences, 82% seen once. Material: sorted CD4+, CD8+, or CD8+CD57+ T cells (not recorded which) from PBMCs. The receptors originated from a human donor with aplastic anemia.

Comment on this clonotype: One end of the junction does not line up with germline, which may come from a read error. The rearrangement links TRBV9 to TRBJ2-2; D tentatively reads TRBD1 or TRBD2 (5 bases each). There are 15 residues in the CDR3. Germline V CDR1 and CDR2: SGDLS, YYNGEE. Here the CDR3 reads CASSRKGRNTGGLFF. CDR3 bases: TGCGCCAGCAGCCGGAAGGGACGTAACACCGGTGGGCTGTTTTTT. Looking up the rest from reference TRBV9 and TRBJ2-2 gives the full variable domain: DSGVTQTPKHLITATGQRVTLRCSPRSGDLSVYWYQQSLDQGLQFLIQYYNGEERAKGNILERFSAQQFPDLHSELNLSSLELGDSALYFCASSRKGRNTGGLFFGEGSRLTVL.

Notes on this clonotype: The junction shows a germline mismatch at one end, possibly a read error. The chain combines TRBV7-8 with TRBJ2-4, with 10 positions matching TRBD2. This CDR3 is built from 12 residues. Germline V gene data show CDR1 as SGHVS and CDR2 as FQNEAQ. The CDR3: CASGLAGGIQTF. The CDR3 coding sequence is TGTGCCAGCGGCTTAGCGGGAGGTATCCAGACGTTC.

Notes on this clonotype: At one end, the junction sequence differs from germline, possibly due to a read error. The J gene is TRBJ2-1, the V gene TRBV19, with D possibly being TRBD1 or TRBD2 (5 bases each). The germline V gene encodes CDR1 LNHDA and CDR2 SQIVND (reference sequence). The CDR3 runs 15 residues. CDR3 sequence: CASSIGAVAYNEEIF. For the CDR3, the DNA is TGTGCCAGTAGTATCGGGGCGGTAGCCTACAATGAGGAGATCTTC.

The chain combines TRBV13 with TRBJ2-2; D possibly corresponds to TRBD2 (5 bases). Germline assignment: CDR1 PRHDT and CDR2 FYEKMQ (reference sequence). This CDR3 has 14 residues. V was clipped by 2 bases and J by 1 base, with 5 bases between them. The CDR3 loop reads CASSLSGNTGELFF. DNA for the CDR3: TGTGCCAGCAGCTTAAGCGGGAACACCGGGGAGCTGTTTTTT.

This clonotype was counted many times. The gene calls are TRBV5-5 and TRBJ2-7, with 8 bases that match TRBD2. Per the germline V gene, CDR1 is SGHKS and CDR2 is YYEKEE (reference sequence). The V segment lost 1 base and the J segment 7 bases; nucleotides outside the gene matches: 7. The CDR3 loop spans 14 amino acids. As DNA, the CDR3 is TGTGCCAGCAGCTTGTCGGGAGGGGCCTGGGAGCAGTACGTC. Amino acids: CASSLSGGAWEQYV.

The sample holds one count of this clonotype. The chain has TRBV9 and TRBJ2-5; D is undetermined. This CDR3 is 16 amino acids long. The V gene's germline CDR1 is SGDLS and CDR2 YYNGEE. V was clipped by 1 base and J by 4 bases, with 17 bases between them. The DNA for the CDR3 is TGTGCCAGCAGCGTACGCCCCCTCCCCGCCCGAGAGACCCAGTACTTC. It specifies CASSVRPLPARETQYF.

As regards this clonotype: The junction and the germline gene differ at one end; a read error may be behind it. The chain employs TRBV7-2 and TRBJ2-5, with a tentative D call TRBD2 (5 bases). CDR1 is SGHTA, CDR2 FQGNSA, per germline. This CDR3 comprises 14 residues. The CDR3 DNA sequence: TGTGCCAGCAGCTGCTATGACCAGCACGGGGAGCTGTTTTTC. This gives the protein CASSCYDQHGELFF.

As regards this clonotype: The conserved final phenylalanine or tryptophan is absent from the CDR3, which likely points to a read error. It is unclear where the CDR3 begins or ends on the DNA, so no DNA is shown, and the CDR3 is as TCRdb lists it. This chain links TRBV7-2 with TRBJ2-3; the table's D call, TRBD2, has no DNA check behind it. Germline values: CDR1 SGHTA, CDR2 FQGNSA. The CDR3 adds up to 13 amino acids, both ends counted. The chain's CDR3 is CASSIPTLAGETD.

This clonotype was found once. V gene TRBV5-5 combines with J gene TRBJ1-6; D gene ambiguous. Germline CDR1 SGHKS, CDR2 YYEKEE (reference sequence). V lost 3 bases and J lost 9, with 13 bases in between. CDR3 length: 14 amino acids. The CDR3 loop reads CASSSEGTLSPLHF. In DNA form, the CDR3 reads TGTGCCAGCAGCTCGGAGGGTACACTTTCACCCCTCCACTTT.

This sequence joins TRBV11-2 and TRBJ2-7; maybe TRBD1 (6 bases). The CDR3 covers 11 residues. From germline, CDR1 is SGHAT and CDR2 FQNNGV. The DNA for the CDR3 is TGTGCCAGCAGCCTCCGGGACACCCTCGGTGTC. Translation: CASSLRDTLGV.

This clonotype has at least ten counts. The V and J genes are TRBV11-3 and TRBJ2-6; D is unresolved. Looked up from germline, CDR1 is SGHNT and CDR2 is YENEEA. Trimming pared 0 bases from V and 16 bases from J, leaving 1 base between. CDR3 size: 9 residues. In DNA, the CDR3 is TGTGCCAGCAGCTTAGATCTGACTTTC. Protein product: CASSLDLTF. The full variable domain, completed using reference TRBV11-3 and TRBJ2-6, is EAGVVQSPRYKIIEKKQPVAFWCNPISGHNTLYWYLQNLGQGPELLIRYENEEAVDDSQLPKDRFSAERLKGVDSTLKIQPAELGDSAVYLCASSLDLTFGAGSRLTVL.